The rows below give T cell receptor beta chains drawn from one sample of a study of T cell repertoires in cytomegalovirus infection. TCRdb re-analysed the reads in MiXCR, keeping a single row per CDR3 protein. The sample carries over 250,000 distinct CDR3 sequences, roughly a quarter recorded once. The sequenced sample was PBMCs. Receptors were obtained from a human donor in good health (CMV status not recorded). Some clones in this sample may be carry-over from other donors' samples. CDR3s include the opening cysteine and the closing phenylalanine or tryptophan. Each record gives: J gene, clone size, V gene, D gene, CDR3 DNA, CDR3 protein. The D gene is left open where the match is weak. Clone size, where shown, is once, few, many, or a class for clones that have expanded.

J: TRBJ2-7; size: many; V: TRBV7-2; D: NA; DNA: TGTGCCAGCAGCTTACGAGCGGTCTACGAGCAGTACTTC; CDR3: CASSLRAVYEQYF
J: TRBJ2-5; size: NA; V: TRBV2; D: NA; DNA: TGTGCCAGCAGTCAGGAGGGGGGCGAGACCCAGTACTTC; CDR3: CASSQEGGETQYF
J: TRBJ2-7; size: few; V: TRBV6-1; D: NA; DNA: TGTGCCAGCAGTGATCGGTGGGAGGTCTCCTACGAGCAGTACTTC; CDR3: CASSDRWEVSYEQYF
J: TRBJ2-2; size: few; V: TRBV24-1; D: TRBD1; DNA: TGTGCCACCAGTGATTTTGGACAGGGGGTAACTGGGGAGCTGTTTTTT; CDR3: CATSDFGQGVTGELFF
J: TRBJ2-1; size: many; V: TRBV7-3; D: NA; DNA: TGTGCCAGCAGCCCGAAGGACGGTAACAATGAGCAGTTCTTC; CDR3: CASSPKDGNNEQFF
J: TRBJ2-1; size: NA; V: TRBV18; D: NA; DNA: TGTGCCAGCTCACCAGCGGGGTTTTCCTACAATGAGCAGTTCTTC; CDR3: CASSPAGFSYNEQFF
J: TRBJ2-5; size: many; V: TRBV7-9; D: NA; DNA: TGTGCCAGCAGCTTAGGGAGTACGGGCGACCTTGATCAAGAGACCCAGTACTTC; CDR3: CASSLGSTGDLDQETQYF
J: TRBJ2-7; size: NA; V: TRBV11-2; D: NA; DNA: TGTGCCAGCAGCTTAGATCGTAGCAGCTACTACGAGCAGTACTTC; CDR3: CASSLDRSSYYEQYF
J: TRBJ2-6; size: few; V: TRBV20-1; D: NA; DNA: TGCAGTGCTACGGAAAGCTCTGGGGCCAACGTCCTGACTTTC; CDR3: CSATESSGANVLTF
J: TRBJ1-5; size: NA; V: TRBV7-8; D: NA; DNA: TGTGCCAGCAGCGCAGGAACAGGGATCAATCAGCCCCAGCATTTT; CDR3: CASSAGTGINQPQHF
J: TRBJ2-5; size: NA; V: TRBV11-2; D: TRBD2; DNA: TGTGCCAGCACCCCCAGGCTAGCGGGGGAAGAGACCCAGTACTTC; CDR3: CASTPRLAGEETQYF
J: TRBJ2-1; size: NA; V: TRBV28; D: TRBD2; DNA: TGTGCCAGCAGTTTAACATCCCCCAGCGGGGGCTACAATGAGCAGTTCTTC; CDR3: CASSLTSPSGGYNEQFF
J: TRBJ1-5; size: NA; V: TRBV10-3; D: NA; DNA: TGTGCCGCCAAGAGTTCGGGTAGCAATCAGCCCCAGCATTTT; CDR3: CAAKSSGSNQPQHF
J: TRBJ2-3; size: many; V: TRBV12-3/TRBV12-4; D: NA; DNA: TGTGCCAGCACCCCTGGGGGGCCAGATACGCAGTATTTT; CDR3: CASTPGGPDTQYF
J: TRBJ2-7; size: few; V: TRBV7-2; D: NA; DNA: TGTGCCAGCAGCCCGTCCCAATACGAGCAGTACTTC; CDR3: CASSPSQYEQYF
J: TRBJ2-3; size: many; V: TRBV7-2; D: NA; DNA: TGTGCCAGCAGGAGTGGAGGGAGAGGCACAGATACGCAGTATTTT; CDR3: CASRSGGRGTDTQYF
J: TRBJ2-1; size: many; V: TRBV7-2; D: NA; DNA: TGTGCCAGCAGCTTATTACTGGAGTCGAATGAGCAGTTCTTC; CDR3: CASSLLLESNEQFF
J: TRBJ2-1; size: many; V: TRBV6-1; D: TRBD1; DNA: TGTGCCAGCAGTTTTCCGGGACAGGGCAATGAGCAGTTCTTC; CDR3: CASSFPGQGNEQFF
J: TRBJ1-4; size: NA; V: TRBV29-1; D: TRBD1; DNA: TGCAGCGGCGGGCAGGGGGCTAATGAAAAACTGTTTTTT; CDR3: CSGGQGANEKLFF
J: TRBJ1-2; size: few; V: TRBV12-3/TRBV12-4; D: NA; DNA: TGTGCCAGCTTCCGGGCCGCCTATGGCTACACCTTC; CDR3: CASFRAAYGYTF
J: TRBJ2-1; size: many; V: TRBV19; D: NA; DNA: TGTGCCAGTAGTATTTTCACTGGGGGCGGGCACAATGAGCAGTTCTTC; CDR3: CASSIFTGGGHNEQFF
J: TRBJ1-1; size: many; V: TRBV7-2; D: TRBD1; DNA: TGTGCCAGCAGACAACAGGGGGGCACTGAAGCTTTCTTT; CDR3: CASRQQGGTEAFF
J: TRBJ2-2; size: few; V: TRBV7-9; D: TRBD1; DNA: TGTGCCAGCAGCTGGGACAGCCCGAACACCGGGGAGCTGTTTTTT; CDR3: CASSWDSPNTGELFF
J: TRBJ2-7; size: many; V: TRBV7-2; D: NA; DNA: TGTGCCAGCAGCCGCCTCTCCTACGAGCAGTACTTC; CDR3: CASSRLSYEQYF
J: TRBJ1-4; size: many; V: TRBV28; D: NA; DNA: TGTGCCAGCAGTTTATATAACGAACGAGAAAAACTGTTTTTT; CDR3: CASSLYNEREKLFF
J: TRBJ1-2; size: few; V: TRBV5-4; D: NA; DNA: TGTGCCAGCAGCTTGGAAGGGGGAAACAACTATGGCTACACCTTC; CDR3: CASSLEGGNNYGYTF
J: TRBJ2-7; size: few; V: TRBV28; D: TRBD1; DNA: TGTGCCAGCAGTCTTTCCGGGACAGGGGCTAGAGTTGGCTACGAGCAGTACTTC; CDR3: CASSLSGTGARVGYEQYF
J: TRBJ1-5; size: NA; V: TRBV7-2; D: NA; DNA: TGTGCCAGCAGCCGGGGACCACAGGAGCAGCCCCAGCATTTT; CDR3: CASSRGPQEQPQHF
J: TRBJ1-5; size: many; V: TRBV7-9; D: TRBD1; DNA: TGTGCCAGCAGCTTAGGGACAGGGTTAGATCAGCCCCAGCATTTT; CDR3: CASSLGTGLDQPQHF
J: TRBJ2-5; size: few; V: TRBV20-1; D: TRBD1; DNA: TGCAGTGCTCAGTGGGACAGTGGCCAAGAGACCCAGTACTTC; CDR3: CSAQWDSGQETQYF
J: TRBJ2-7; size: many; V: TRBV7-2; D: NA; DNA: TGTGCCAGCAGCCCTGGTACCTACGAGCAGTACTTC; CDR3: CASSPGTYEQYF
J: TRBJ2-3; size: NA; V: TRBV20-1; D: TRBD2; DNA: TGCAGTGCTCCCTTCGTCGGGGGGGATACGCAGTATTTT; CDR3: CSAPFVGGDTQYF
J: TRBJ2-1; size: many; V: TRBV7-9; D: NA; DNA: TGTGCCAGCAGCTCACCCCTAGAAAATGAGCAGTTCTTC; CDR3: CASSSPLENEQFF
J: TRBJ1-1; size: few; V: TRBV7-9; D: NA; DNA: TGTGCCAGCAGCTTAGGGGGGGGGGGAGGCACTGAAGCTTTCTTT; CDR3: CASSLGGGGGTEAFF
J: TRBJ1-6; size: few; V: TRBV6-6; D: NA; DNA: TGTGCCAGCAATCCAAGTGAGGTTACACCCCTCCACTTT; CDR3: CASNPSEVTPLHF
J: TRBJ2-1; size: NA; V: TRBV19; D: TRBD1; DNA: TGTGCCAGTAGTCCACAACAGGGGTATGAGCAGTTCTTC; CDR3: CASSPQQGYEQFF
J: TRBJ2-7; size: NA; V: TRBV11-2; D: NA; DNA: TGTGCCAGCAGCCACAGACGGGACTCCTACGAGCAGTACTTC; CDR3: CASSHRRDSYEQYF
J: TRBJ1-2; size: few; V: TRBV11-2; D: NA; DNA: TGTGCCAGCAGCTTAGGTGTCACTGGCTACACCTTC; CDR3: CASSLGVTGYTF
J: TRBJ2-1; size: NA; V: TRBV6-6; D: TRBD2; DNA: TGTGCCAGCAGTTACGGCCCTCAGCGGGGGGGGACCCCCGCCTACAATGAGCAGTTCTTC; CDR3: CASSYGPQRGGTPAYNEQFF
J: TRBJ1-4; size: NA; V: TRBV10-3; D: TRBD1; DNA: TGTGCGATAGGGGAAAGGGGGCCAGAAAAACTGTTTTTT; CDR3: CAIGERGPEKLFF
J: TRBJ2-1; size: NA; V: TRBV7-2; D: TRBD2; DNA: TGTGCCAGCAGCTTAGCGCGACTAGCGGGAAACAATGAGCAGTTCTTC; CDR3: CASSLARLAGNNEQFF
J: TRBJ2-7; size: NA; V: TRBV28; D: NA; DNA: TGTGCCAGCACCTCAATTGGGGGTCCTTACGAGCAGTACTTC; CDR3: CASTSIGGPYEQYF